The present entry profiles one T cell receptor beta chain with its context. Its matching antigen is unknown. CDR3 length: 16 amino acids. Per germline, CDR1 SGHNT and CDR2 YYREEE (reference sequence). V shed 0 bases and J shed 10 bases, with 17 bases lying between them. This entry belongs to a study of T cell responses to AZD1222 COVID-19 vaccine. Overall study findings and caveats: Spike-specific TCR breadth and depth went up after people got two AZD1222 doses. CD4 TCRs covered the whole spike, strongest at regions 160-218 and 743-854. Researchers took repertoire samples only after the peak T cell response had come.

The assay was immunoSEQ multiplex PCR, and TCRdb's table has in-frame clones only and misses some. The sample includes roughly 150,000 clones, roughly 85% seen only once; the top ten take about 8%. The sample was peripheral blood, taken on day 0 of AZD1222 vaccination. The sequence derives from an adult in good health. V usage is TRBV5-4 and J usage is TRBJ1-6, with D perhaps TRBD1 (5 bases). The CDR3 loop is CASSLAGDSAGSPLHF. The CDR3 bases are TGTGCCAGCAGCTTGGCCGGGGACTCCGCGGGCTCACCCCTCCACTTT.